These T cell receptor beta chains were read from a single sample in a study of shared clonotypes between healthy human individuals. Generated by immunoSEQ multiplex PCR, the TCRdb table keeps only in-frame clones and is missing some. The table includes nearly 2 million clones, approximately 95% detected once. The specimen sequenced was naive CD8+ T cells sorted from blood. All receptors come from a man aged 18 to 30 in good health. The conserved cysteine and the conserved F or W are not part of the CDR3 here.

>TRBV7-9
ASRATGGDGYT
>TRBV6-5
ASSYQGSKNIQY
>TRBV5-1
ASSYHSNSYEQY
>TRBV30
AWSARGLYGYT
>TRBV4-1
ASSQAATGEEGDEQF
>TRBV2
ASSDSRQHMNTEAF
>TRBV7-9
ASSSREAATNEKLF
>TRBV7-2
ASSLAEVAKNIQY
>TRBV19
ASSNLAANEQF
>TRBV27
ARVQERDETQY
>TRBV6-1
ASSEWTVNTEAF
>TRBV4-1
ASSLATAGGNTIY
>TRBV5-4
ASSSGLAGNASVNTGELF
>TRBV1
TSSQSFDSANEKLF
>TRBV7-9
ASSLAGGGIEETQY
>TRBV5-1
ASSLAPYTEAF
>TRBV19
ASTQQGAVTEAF
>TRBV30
ASTAIPPSGANVLT
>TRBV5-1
ASSLSWGAGYEQY
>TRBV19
ASRLSGREAF
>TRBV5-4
ASSSRTGGYYEQY
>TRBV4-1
ASSIRAGALTYEQY
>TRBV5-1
ASSLTGYNEQF
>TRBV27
ASSLRQGSAYGYT
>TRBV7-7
ASSPTSGPGDTQY
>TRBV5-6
ASSPDRDRGSNEQF
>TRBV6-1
ASSDEGNFGTDTQY
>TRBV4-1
ASSPTPRTEAF
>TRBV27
ASSFTPGGSYGYT
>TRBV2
ASSERLADHNEQF
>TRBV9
ASSPEGSGSPVDTQY
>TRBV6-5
ASSPDTYGYT
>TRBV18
ASSPPTGGTQY
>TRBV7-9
ASSANDDPYEQY
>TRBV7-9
ASSLVVSSGPYEQY
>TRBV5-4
ASSWGGATEAF
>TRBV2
ASSAGQGVEKLF
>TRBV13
ASSLTQGRQF
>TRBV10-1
ASSGTSGSNEQF
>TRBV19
ASSIDPNTEAF
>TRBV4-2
ASSQNTGATYEQY
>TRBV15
ATSRDIATGGSPYEQY
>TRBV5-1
ASSFGTEISYNEQF
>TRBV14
ASSLGTSSYEQY
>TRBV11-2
ASSFPGGTYNEQF
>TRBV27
ASRPSVFYEQY
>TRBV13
ASSGQGAPDTQY
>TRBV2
ASSDSLAYEQY
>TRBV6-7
ASSYSTLGKGSSYEQY
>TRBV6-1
ASSEAGRLAIVTSHEQY
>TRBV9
ASSVGSGANIQY
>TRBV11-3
ASSLVRSETQY